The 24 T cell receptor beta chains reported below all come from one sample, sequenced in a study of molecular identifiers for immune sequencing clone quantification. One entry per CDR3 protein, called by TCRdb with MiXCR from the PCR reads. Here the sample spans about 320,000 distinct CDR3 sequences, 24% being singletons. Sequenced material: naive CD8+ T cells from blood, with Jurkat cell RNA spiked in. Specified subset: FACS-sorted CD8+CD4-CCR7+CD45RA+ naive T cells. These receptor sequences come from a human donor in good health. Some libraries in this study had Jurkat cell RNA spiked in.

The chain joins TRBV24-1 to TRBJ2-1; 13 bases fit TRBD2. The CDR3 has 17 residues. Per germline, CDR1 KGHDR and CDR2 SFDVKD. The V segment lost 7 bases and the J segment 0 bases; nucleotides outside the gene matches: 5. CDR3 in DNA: TGTGCCACCAGCGGGACTAGCGGGGCCAGCTCCTACAATGAGCAGTTCTTC. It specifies CATSGTSGASSYNEQFF.

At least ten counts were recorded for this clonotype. The CDR3 nucleotides read TGTGCCAGTAGTACAGCGCCGGCAGGGTTTAGCACTGAAGCTTTCTTT. Residues: CASSTAPAGFSTEAFF. The rearrangement links TRBV19 to TRBJ1-1; the D gene is possibly TRBD1 (5 bases). The germline gives CDR1 LNHDA, CDR2 SQIVND (reference sequence). There are 16 residues in the CDR3. Trimming took off 4 bases at V and 4 bases at J, with 19 bases between the two ends.

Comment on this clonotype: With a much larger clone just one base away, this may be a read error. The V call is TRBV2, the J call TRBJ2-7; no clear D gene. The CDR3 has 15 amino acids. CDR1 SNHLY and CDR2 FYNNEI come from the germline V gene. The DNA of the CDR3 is TGTGCCAGCAGTGAAGGCAGGCTAAACTCCTACGGGCAGTACTTC. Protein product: CASSEGRLNSYGQYF.

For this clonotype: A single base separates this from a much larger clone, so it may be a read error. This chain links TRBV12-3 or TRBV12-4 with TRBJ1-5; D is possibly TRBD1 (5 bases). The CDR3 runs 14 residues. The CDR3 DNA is TGTGCCAACAGTGATACAGGACTCAATCAGCCCCAGCATTTT. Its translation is CANSDTGLNQPQHF.

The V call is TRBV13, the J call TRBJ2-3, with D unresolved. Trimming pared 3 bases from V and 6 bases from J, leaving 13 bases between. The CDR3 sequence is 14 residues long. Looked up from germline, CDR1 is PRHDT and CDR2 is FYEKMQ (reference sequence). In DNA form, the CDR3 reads TGTGCCAGCAGCTTTATGACTTCGGTGGATACGCAGTATTTT. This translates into CASSFMTSVDTQYF.

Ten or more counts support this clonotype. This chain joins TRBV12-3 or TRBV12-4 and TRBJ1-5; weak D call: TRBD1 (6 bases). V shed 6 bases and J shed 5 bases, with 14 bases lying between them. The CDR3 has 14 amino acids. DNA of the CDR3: TGTGCCAGCAGACAACAGGGTTCTTATCAGCCCCAGCATTTT. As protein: CASRQQGSYQPQHF.

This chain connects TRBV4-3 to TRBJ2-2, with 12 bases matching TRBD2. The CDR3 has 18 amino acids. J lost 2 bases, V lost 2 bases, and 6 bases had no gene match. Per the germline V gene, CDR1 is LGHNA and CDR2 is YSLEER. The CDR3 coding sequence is TGCGCCAGCAGCCAACCGACTAGCGGGAGAGGAAACACCGGGGAGCTGTTTTTT. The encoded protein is CASSQPTSGRGNTGELFF.

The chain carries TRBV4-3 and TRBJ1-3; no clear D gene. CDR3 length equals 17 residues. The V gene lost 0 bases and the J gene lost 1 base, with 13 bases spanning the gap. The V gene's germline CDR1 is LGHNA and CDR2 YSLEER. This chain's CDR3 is CASSQDLYSNSGNTIYF. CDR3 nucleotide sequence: TGCGCCAGCAGCCAAGATTTGTACAGCAATTCTGGAAACACCATATATTTT.

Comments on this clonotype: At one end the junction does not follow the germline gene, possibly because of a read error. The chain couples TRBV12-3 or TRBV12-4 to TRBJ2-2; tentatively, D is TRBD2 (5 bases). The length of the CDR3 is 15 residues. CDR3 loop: CASSSLDGNIGELFF. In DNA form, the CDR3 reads TGTGCCAGCAGTTCCCTTGACGGGAACATCGGGGAGCTGTTTTTT.

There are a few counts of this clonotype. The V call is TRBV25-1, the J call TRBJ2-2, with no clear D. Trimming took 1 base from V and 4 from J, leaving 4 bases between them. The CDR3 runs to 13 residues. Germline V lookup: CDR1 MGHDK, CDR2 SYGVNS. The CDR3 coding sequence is TGTGCCAGCAGTGAATGGACCACCGGGGAGCTGTTTTTT. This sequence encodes CASSEWTTGELFF.

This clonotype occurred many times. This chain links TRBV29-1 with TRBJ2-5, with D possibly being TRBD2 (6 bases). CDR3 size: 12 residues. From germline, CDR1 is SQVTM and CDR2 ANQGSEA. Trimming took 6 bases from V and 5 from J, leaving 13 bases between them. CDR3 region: CSVPNGGETQYF. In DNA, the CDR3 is TGCAGCGTCCCGAACGGGGGTGAGACCCAGTACTTC.

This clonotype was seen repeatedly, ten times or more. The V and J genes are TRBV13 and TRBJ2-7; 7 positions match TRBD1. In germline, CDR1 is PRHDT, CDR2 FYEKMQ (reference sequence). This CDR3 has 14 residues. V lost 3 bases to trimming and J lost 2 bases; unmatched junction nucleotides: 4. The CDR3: CASSLFQGAYEQYF. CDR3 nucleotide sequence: TGTGCCAGCAGCTTGTTTCAGGGGGCCTACGAGCAGTACTTC.

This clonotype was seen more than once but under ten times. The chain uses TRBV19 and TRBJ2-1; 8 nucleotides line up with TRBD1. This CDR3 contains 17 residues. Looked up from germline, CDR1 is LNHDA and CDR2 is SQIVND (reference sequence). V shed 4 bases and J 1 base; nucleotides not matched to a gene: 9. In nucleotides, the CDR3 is TGTGCCAGTAGTACCCCCCAGGGGGCTGGGTCCTACAATGAGCAGTTCTTC. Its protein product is CASSTPQGAGSYNEQFF.

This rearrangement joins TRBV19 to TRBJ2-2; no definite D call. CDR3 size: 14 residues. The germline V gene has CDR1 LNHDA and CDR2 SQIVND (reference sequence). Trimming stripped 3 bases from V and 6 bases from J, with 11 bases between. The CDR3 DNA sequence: TGTGCCAGTAGTATCGCGGCCCTTTCCGGGGAGCTGTTTTTT. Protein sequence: CASSIAALSGELFF. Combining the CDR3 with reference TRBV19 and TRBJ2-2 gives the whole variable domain DGGITQSPKYLFRKEGQNVTLSCEQNLNHDAMYWYRQDPGQGLRLIYYSQIVNDFQKGDIAEGYSVSREKKESFPLTVTSAQKNPTAFYLCASSIAALSGELFFGEGSRLTVL.

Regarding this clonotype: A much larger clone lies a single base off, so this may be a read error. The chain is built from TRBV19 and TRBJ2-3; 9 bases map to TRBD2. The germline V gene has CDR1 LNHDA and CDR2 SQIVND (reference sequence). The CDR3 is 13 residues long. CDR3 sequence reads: CASNAGGVDTQDF. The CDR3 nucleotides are TGTGCCAGTAACGCGGGGGGGGTAGATACGCAGGATTTT.

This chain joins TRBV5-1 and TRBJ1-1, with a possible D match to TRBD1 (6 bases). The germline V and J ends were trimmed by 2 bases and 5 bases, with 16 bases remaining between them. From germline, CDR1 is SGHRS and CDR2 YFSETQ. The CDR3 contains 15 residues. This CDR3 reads CASSFGSGARTEAFF. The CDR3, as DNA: TGCGCCAGCAGCTTCGGGTCGGGGGCAAGAACTGAAGCTTTCTTT.

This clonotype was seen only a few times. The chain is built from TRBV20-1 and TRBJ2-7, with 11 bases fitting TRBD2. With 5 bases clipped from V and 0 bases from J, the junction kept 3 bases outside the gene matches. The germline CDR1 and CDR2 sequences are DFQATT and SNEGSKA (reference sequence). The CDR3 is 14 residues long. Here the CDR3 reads CSAVAGGISYEQYF. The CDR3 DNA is TGCAGTGCTGTAGCGGGAGGGATCTCCTACGAGCAGTACTTC.

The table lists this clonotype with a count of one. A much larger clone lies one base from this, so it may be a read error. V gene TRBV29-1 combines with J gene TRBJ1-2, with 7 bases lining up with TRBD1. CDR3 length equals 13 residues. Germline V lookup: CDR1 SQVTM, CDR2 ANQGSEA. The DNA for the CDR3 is TGCAGCGCCGAAACCGGGACAGAGCCCGGCTACTCCTTC. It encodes CSAETGTEPGYSF. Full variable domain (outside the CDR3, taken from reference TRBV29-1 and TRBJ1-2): SAVISQKPSRDICQRGTSLTIQCQVDSQVTMMFWYRQQPGQSLTLIATANQGSEATYESGFVIDKFPISRPNLTFSTLTVSNMSPEDSSIYLCSAETGTEPGYSFGSGTRLTVV.

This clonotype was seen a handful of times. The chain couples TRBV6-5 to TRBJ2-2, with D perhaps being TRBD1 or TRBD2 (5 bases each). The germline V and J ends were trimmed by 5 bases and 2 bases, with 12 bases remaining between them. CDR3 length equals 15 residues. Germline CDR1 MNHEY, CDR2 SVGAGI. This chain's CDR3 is CASSHGTLNTGELFF. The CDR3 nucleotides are TGTGCCAGCAGTCACGGGACCTTAAACACCGGGGAGCTGTTTTTT.

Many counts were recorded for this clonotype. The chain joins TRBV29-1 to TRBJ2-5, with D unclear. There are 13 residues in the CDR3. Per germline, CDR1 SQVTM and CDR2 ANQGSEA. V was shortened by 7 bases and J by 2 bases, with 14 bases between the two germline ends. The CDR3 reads CSAYPSMQETQYF. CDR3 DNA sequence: TGCAGCGCTTACCCTTCTATGCAAGAGACCCAGTACTTC.

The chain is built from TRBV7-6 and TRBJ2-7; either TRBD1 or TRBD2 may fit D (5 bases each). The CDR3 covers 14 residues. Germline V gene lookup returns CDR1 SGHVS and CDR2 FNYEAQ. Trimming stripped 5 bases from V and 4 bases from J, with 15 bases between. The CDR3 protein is CASSLSGGNYEQYF. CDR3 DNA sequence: TGTGCCAGCAGCCTAAGTGGGGGTAATTACGAGCAGTACTTC. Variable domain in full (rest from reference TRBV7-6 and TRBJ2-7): GAGVSQSPRYKVTKRGQDVALRCDPISGHVSLYWYRQALGQGPEFLTYFNYEAQQDKSGLPNDRFSAERPEGSISTLTIQRTEQRDSAMYRCASSLSGGNYEQYFGPGTRLTVT.

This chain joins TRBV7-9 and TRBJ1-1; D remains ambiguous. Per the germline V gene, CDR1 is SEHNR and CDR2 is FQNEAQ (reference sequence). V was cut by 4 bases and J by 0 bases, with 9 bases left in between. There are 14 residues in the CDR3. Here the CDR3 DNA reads TGTGCCAGCAGCTCGCGGGGAATGAACACTGAAGCTTTCTTT. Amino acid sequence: CASSSRGMNTEAFF.

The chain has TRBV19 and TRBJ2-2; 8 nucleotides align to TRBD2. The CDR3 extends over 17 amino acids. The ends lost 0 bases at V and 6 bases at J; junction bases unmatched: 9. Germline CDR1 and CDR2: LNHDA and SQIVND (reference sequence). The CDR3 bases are TGTGCCAGTAGTATAGAACTTCGGGAGGGACACTCCGGGGAGCTGTTTTTT. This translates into CASSIELREGHSGELFF.

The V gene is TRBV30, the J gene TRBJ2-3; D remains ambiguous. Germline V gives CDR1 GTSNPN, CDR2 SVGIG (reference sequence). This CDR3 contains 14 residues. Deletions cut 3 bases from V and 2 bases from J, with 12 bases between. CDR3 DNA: TGTGCCTGGAGGGACGGATCTTACACAGATACGCAGTATTTT. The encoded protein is CAWRDGSYTDTQYF.